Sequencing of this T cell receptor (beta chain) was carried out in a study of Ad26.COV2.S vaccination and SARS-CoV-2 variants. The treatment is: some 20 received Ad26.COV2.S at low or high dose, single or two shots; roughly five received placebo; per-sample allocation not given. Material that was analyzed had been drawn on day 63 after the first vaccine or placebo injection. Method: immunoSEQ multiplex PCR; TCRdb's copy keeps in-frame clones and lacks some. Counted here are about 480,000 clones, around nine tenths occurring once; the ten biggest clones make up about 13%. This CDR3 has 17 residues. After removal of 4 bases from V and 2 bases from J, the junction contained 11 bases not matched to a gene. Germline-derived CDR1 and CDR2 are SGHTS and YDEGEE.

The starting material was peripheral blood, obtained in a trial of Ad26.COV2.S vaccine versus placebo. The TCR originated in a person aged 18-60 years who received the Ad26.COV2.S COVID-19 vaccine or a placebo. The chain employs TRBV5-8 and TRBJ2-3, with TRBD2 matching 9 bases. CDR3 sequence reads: CASSPGGLAGITDTQYF. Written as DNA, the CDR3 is TGTGCCAGCAGCCCCGGAGGGCTAGCGGGAATCACAGATACGCAGTATTTT.